These 7 T cell receptor beta chains came from one sample sequenced in a study of blood T cell repertoires in COVID-19. The method was immunoSEQ multiplex PCR; TCRdb's version includes in-frame clones alone and lacks a portion of them. The sample yields more than 95,000 clones, roughly 80% seen once. Sequenced material: peripheral blood. Receptors were obtained from a man aged 50 or older with acute or convalescent COVID-19.

In DNA form, the CDR3 reads TGTGCCAGCAGCCAAGGGAGGACCCAGTACTTC. Protein sequence: CASSQGRTQYF. This chain connects TRBV3-1 (or the pseudogene TRBV3-2) to TRBJ2-5; D not certain. This CDR3 has 11 amino acids. The germline V gene has CDR1 LGHDT and CDR2 YNNKEL (reference sequence). V was trimmed by 1 base and J by 7 bases, leaving 4 bases between them.

This clone showed up just a few times. The chain combines TRBV6-2 or TRBV6-3 with TRBJ2-3; D gene ambiguous. The V end lost 4 bases, the J end lost 4 bases, and 12 bases lay between the germline ends. CDR3 length: 14 residues. CDR1 and CDR2 from the germline V gene are MNHEY and SVGEGT. CDR3 amino acids: CASSSVEIPDTQYF. The CDR3 DNA reads as TGTGCCAGCAGTTCCGTGGAGATACCAGATACGCAGTATTTT.

The rearrangement uses TRBV12-5 and TRBJ1-1; no clear D. V was trimmed by 5 bases and J by 4 bases, leaving 11 bases between them. The CDR3 is 13 residues long. CDR1 and CDR2 from the germline V gene are LGHNT and FRNRAP. The CDR3 spells CASGLSVGTEAFF. The CDR3 coding sequence is TGTGCTAGTGGTCTAAGCGTAGGCACTGAAGCTTTCTTT.

The rearrangement joins TRBV28 to TRBJ2-7, with 14 bases aligning to TRBD2. The V segment lost 5 bases and the J segment 1 base; nucleotides outside the gene matches: 10. The CDR3 totals 18 residues. The germline V gene encodes CDR1 MDHEN and CDR2 SYDVKM. For the CDR3, the DNA is TGTGCCAGCAGTCCCGGGACTAGCGGGAGTGCAGTGTCCTACGAGCAGTACTTC. This encodes CASSPGTSGSAVSYEQYF.

This rearrangement joins TRBV7-9 to TRBJ1-1; D is possibly TRBD1 (6 bases). CDR1 and CDR2 (germline): SEHNR, FQNEAQ (reference sequence). The CDR3 spans 13 residues. Trimming cost V 6 bases and J 4 bases, with 12 bases left between them. The CDR3 DNA follows: TGTGCCAGCAGAGAGACAGGAGGCACTGAAGCTTTCTTT. It codes for CASRETGGTEAFF. Looking up the rest from reference TRBV7-9 and TRBJ1-1 gives the full variable domain: DTGVSQNPRHKITKRGQNVTFRCDPISEHNRLYWYRQTLGQGPEFLTYFQNEAQLEKSRLLSDRFSAERPKGSFSTLEIQRTEQGDSAMYLCASRETGGTEAFFGQGTRLTVV.

Here the CDR3 DNA reads TGCAGCGTTGAACTTCCAGATAACTATGGCTACACCTTC. This sequence encodes CSVELPDNYGYTF. The chain has TRBV29-1 and TRBJ1-2; D is undetermined. V was shortened by 2 bases and J by 1 base, with 8 bases between the two germline ends. The CDR3 extends over 13 amino acids. CDR1 is SQVTM and CDR2 is ANQGSEA in the germline V gene.

V and J are TRBV9 and TRBJ1-1; D remains unclear. CDR3 length: 14 residues. Per germline, CDR1 SGDLS and CDR2 YYNGEE. Trimming cost V 3 bases and J 4 bases, with 13 bases left between them. CDR3 coding DNA: TGTGCCAGCAGCGCCCAAATGTCCGGCACTGAAGCTTTCTTT. This sequence encodes CASSAQMSGTEAFF.